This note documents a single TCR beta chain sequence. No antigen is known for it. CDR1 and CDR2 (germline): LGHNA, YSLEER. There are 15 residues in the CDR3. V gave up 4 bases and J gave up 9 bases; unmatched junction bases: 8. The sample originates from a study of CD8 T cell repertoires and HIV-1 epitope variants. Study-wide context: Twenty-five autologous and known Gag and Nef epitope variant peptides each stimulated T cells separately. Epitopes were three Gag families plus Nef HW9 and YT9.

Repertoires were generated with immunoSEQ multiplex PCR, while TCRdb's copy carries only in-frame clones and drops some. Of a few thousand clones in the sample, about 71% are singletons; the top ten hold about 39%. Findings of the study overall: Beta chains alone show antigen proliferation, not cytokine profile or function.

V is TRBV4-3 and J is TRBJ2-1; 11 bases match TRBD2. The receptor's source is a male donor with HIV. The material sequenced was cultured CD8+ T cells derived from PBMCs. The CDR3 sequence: CASSPGASGGSEQFF. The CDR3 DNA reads TGCGCCAGCAGCCCGGGGGCTAGCGGGGGGAGTGAGCAGTTCTTC.